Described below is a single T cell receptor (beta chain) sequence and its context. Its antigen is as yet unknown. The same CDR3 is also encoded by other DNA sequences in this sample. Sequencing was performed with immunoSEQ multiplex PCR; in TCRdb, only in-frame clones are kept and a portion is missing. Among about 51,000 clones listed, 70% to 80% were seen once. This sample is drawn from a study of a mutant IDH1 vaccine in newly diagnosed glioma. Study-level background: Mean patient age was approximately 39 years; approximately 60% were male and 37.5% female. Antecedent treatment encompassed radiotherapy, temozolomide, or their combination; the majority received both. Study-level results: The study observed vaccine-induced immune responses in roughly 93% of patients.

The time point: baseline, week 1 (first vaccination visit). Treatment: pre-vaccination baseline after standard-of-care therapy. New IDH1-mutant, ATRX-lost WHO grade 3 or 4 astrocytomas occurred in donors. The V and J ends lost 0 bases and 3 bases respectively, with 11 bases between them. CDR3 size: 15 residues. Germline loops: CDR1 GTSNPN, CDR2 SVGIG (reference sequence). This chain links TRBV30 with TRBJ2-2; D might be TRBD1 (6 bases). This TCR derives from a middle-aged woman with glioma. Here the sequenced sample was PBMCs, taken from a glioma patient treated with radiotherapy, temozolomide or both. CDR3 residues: CAWSVQGTYTGELFF. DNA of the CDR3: TGTGCCTGGAGTGTTCAGGGGACGTACACCGGGGAGCTGTTTTTT.